These 25 T cell receptor beta chains were sequenced from one sample in a study of T cell changes during pregnancy in multiple sclerosis. Clones were sequenced by immunoSEQ multiplex PCR, and TCRdb holds only the in-frame ones, with some missing. The sample includes 75,000 to 80,000 clones, 90% to 95% of them seen just once. The input for sequencing was peripheral blood, taken in the second trimester of pregnancy. All receptors come from a female donor in good health, enrolled as a control in a pregnancy study.

The chain is built from TRBV2 and TRBJ1-2, with D possibly matching TRBD1 (5 bases). V lost 2 bases, J lost 4 bases, and 11 bases lay in between. The CDR3 runs to 14 residues. Germline CDR1 and CDR2: SNHLY and FYNNEI. The CDR3 DNA reads TGTGCCAGCAGTGAAAACGGGCAGGGCTATGGCTACACCTTC. Amino acid sequence: CASSENGQGYGYTF.

The chain joins TRBV4-3 to TRBJ1-6; D may be TRBD1 (5 bases). The CDR3 contains 15 residues. From germline, CDR1 is LGHNA and CDR2 YSLEER. Trimming took off 4 bases at V and 11 bases at J, with 18 bases between the two ends. The CDR3 DNA sequence: TGCGCCAGCAGCCGGGACCGGCAGGGAGGTCCACCCCTCCACTTT. It is translated as CASSRDRQGGPPLHF.

This chain links TRBV7-9 with TRBJ2-7, with 7 positions matching TRBD1. This CDR3 is 15 amino acids long. Germline V gene lookup returns CDR1 SEHNR and CDR2 FQNEAQ (reference sequence). Losses at the gene ends were 4 bases for V and 6 bases for J; bases not matched to a gene: 12. This chain's CDR3 is CASSSYRGKLCEQYF. Here the CDR3 DNA reads TGTGCCAGCAGCTCATACAGGGGCAAACTTTGCGAGCAGTACTTC.

The chain has TRBV5-4 and TRBJ1-2; TRBD1 aligns across 7 bases. This CDR3 is 15 amino acids long. The V gene end was trimmed by 1 base and the J gene end by 4 bases; junction bases not matched to a gene: 7. Germline V gene lookup returns CDR1 SGHNT and CDR2 YYREEE (reference sequence). The CDR3 here is CASSLHTGESYGYTF. For the CDR3, the DNA is TGTGCCAGCAGCTTGCATACAGGGGAGTCCTATGGCTACACCTTC. Using reference TRBV5-4 and TRBJ1-2 for the parts outside the CDR3, the full variable domain is ETGVTQSPTHLIKTRGQQVTLRCSSQSGHNTVSWYQQALGQGPQFIFQYYREEENGRGNFPPRFSGLQFPNYSSELNVNALELDDSALYLCASSLHTGESYGYTFGSGTRLTVV.

The chain links TRBV5-4 to TRBJ2-1; D remains unclear. Germline V gene sequence: CDR1 SGHNT, CDR2 YYREEE (reference sequence). V was shortened by 5 bases and J by 0 bases, with 9 bases between the two germline ends. This CDR3 has 14 amino acids. Written as DNA, the CDR3 is TGTGCCAGCAGAGACTGGTTCTCCTACAATGAGCAGTTCTTC. Encoded protein: CASRDWFSYNEQFF.

In DNA form, the CDR3 reads TGTGCCTCGCGGGGGCCAGGCTACGAGCAGTACTTC. Translated: CASRGPGYEQYF. The chain joins TRBV27 to TRBJ2-7; TRBD2 might be the D (7 bases). Germline loops: CDR1 MNHEY, CDR2 SMNVEV (reference sequence). The CDR3 extends over 12 amino acids. V lost 11 bases and J lost 3, with 14 bases in between.

V usage is TRBV9 and J usage is TRBJ2-6; perhaps TRBD2 as D (5 bases). CDR1 and CDR2 (germline): SGDLS, YYNGEE. CDR3 length equals 15 residues. Trimming removed 1 base at V and 2 bases at J, with 7 bases between. The CDR3 is CASSVMGAGANVLTF. In nucleotides, the CDR3 is TGTGCCAGCAGCGTAATGGGAGCTGGGGCCAACGTCCTGACTTTC.

The chain uses TRBV4-2 and TRBJ2-3, with D tentatively TRBD2 (5 bases). The germline gives CDR1 LGHNA, CDR2 YNFKEQ. With 0 bases removed from V and 2 bases from J, the gap between germline ends came to 12 bases. CDR3 length: 16 residues. The CDR3 DNA reads TGTGCCAGCAGCCAAGAGCGGGCAGGTTACACAGATACGCAGTATTTT. Protein: CASSQERAGYTDTQYF.

This clone was detected once. The chain has TRBV5-6 and TRBJ2-1; perhaps TRBD1 as D (5 bases). Trimming removed 4 bases from V and 0 bases from J, with 17 bases in between. Germline values: CDR1 SGHDT, CDR2 YYEEEE. The CDR3 sequence is 17 residues long. CDR3 DNA: TGTGCCAGCAGCCAGGGTGGGCAGTTTAACTCCTACAATGAGCAGTTCTTC. Translating it yields CASSQGGQFNSYNEQFF.

V is TRBV6-4 and J is TRBJ2-1; 9 bases match TRBD2. The V and J ends lost 0 bases and 4 bases, in that order; junction bases with no gene match: 4. Germline CDR1 is MRHNA and CDR2 is SNTAGT. This CDR3 comprises 16 residues. Here the CDR3 DNA reads TGTGCCAGCAGTGACTCGAGTAGCGGGGGATACAATGAGCAGTTCTTC. It is translated as CASSDSSSGGYNEQFF.

The chain is built from TRBV12-1 and TRBJ1-2; TRBD1 is taken as the D call from the table, unchecked against the DNA. TRBV12-1 is a recognized pseudogene. The length of the CDR3 is 14 residues. CDR3 residues: CASSSEDRYYGYTF. The CDR3 nucleotides are TGTGCCAGCAGCTCGGAGGACAGGTACTATGGCTACACCTTC.

J is TRBJ1-1 and V is TRBV6-1; D might be TRBD1 (6 bases). The germline V gene has CDR1 MNHNS and CDR2 SASEGT. The CDR3 has 12 residues. Trimming stripped 6 bases from V and 3 bases from J, with 8 bases between. CDR3 in amino acids: CASRNRDTEAFF. CDR3 sequence (DNA): TGTGCCAGCAGGAACAGGGACACTGAAGCTTTCTTT.

The V gene is TRBV4-1, the J gene TRBJ2-1; TRBD2 matches at 11 bases. CDR3 length: 18 amino acids. V shed 0 bases, J shed 1 base, and the junction held 5 bases outside the gene matches. Germline V lookup: CDR1 MGHRA, CDR2 YSYEKL. The CDR3 is CASSQDASGGISYNEQFF. In nucleotides, the CDR3 is TGCGCCAGCAGCCAAGATGCTAGCGGGGGGATTTCCTACAATGAGCAGTTCTTC.

The genes are TRBV12-5 and TRBJ1-2; 7 nucleotides line up with TRBD1. With 6 bases clipped from V and 5 bases from J, the junction kept 15 bases outside the gene matches. This CDR3 is built from 16 residues. Germline lookup yields CDR1 LGHNT and CDR2 FRNRAP. In DNA, the CDR3 is TGTGCTAGTGGCCCAGAAGACAGACAGGGACGGTATGGCTACACCTTC. Protein: CASGPEDRQGRYGYTF.

This clone was detected only once. The chain recombines TRBV5-6 with TRBJ1-6; 7 bases fit TRBD1. Germline CDR1 SGHDT, CDR2 YYEEEE. This CDR3 comprises 12 residues. With V trimmed by 4 bases and J by 9 bases, 1 base remained unmatched. CDR3 region: CASSRQGSPLHF. In nucleotides, the CDR3 is TGTGCCAGCAGCCGACAGGGTTCACCCCTCCACTTT.

The rearrangement uses TRBV9 and TRBJ2-1, with TRBD2 identical over 15 bases. Germline trimming cut 4 bases from V and 3 bases from J; bases unmatched to any gene: 8. CDR1 is SGDLS, CDR2 YYNGEE, per germline. The CDR3 spans 18 residues. CDR3 in DNA: TGTGCCAGCAGCCTCCGGACTAGCGGGGGGGCCGTCTACAATGAGCAGTTCTTC. Its translation is CASSLRTSGGAVYNEQFF.

The chain uses TRBV30 and TRBJ2-5, with D uncertain. The CDR3 has 12 amino acids. CDR1 is GTSNPN, CDR2 SVGIG, per germline (reference sequence). Trimming removed 3 bases from V and 4 bases from J, with 9 bases in between. The DNA for the CDR3 is TGTGCCTGGAGCCTAGTGGGAGAGACCCAGTACTTC. Protein product: CAWSLVGETQYF.

The chain joins TRBV4-2 to TRBJ1-2; 7 bases agree with TRBD1. The CDR3 is made up of 15 amino acids. V shed 0 bases and J 4 bases; nucleotides not matched to a gene: 5. Per the germline V gene, CDR1 is LGHNA and CDR2 is YNFKEQ. CDR3 loop: CASSQEEGQPYGYTF. In nucleotides, the CDR3 is TGTGCCAGCAGCCAAGAGGAGGGACAGCCCTATGGCTACACCTTC.

CDR3 sequence: CASSQYRGGSGNTIYF. The CDR3 nucleotides are TGTGCCAGCAGCCAATACCGAGGAGGGTCTGGAAACACCATATATTTT. The V gene is TRBV16, the J gene TRBJ1-3; D is undetermined. CDR3 length equals 16 residues. V shed 1 base and J shed 1 base, with 11 bases lying between them. CDR1 is KGHSY and CDR2 is FQNENV in the germline V gene.

The V call is TRBV25-1, the J call TRBJ2-7, with D perhaps matching TRBD2 (5 bases). From germline, CDR1 is MGHDK and CDR2 SYGVNS. This CDR3 comprises 12 residues. V lost 2 bases and J lost 4, with 6 bases in between. The CDR3 DNA is TGTGCCAGCAGTGAACCGGGGTACGAGCAGTACTTC. Encoded protein: CASSEPGYEQYF.

This clone is a singleton in its sample. The CDR3 protein is CASSPQGMNTEAFF. The CDR3 bases are TGTGCCAGTAGCCCGCAGGGCATGAACACTGAAGCTTTCTTT. This rearrangement joins TRBV19 to TRBJ1-1; possibly TRBD1 for D (5 bases). This CDR3 contains 14 residues. The germline V gene has CDR1 LNHDA and CDR2 SQIVND (reference sequence). V shed 6 bases and J shed 0 bases, with 11 bases lying between them.

The chain uses TRBV7-9 and TRBJ2-3; maybe TRBD1 (6 bases). The germline V and J ends were trimmed by 4 bases and 1 base, with 18 bases remaining between them. Per the germline V gene, CDR1 is SEHNR and CDR2 is FQNEAQ (reference sequence). The CDR3 totals 17 residues. The CDR3 loop is CASSYQPLGQRTDTQYF. The DNA for the CDR3 is TGTGCCAGCAGCTACCAGCCCCTAGGACAGCGCACAGATACGCAGTATTTT.

V is TRBV4-3 and J is TRBJ2-7, with 7 nucleotides matching TRBD1. V lost 5 bases, J lost 2 bases, and 9 bases stayed unmatched. The CDR3 runs to 15 residues. CDR1 is LGHNA and CDR2 is YSLEER in the germline V gene. CDR3 DNA sequence: TGCGCCAGCAGCGTCCACCACAGGGGCGCCTACGAGCAGTACTTC. Amino acids: CASSVHHRGAYEQYF.

Only one count was recorded for this clone. The rearrangement joins TRBV4-3 to TRBJ1-6; no definite D call. Trimming took 0 bases from V and 13 from J, leaving 10 bases between them. This CDR3 is 13 amino acids long. The germline V gene has CDR1 LGHNA and CDR2 YSLEER. CDR3 sequence (DNA): TGCGCCAGCAGCCAAGACAGGCGAGATCCCCTCCACTTT. As protein: CASSQDRRDPLHF.

The CDR3 protein is CASSYVLSSKNEQYF. DNA for the CDR3: TGTGCCAGCAGTTACGTTCTATCCTCCAAAAACGAGCAGTACTTC. The V gene is TRBV6-6, the J gene TRBJ2-7; D unresolved. Germline V gives CDR1 MNHNY, CDR2 SVGAGI (reference sequence). The CDR3 loop spans 15 amino acids. The V end was cut by 2 bases, the J end by 5 bases, with 16 bases between.